The clone carrying this T cell receptor beta chain was observed at least ten times. The antigen remains unidentified. This sample's TCRbeta library carried unique molecular identifier barcodes. TCRdb recomputed calls from the PCR reads with MiXCR, one row per CDR3 protein. The sample includes around 130,000 distinct CDR3 sequences, 8% to 10% of them seen just once. CDR3 length equals 15 residues. Germline-derived CDR1 and CDR2 are SGHTA and FQGNSA. V gave up 1 base and J gave up 0 bases, with 10 bases separating them. This sample was included in a study of T-cell reconstitution after alpha-beta-depleted transplantation in children. Study results and caveats: It was newly produced T cells that mostly accounted for T-cell counts and diversity one year after transplant. From surviving recipient T cells and thymic progenitors came the high day-60 TCRbeta diversity observed in some patients. Expanded clones from the graft, numbering several hundred, reportedly supplied alpha-beta T cells about two months after transplant.

Sequenced material: PBMCs, mostly from graft donor cells, taken 180 days after TCRalphabeta/CD19-depleted stem cell transplant. The gene calls are TRBV7-2 and TRBJ2-7; D not resolved. The receptor was derived from a girl less than two years old who had a stem cell transplant for combined immunodeficiency, so the T cells may come from the graft donor. The CDR3: CASSLVGVFSYEQYF. The CDR3 DNA reads TGTGCCAGCAGCTTAGTTGGGGTATTCTCCTACGAGCAGTACTTC.